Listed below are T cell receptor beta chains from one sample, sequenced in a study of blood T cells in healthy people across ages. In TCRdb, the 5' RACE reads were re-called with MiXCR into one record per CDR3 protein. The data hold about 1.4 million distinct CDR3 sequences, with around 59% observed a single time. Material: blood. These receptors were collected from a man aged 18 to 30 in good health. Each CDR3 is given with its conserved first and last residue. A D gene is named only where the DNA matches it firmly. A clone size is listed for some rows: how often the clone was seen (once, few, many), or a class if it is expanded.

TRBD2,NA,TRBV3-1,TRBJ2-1,CASSHYSGRPYNEQFF,TGTGCCAGCAGCCACTATAGCGGGAGGCCTTACAATGAGCAGTTCTTC
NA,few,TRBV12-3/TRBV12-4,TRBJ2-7,CASSPGLQIRRNYEQYF,TGTGCCAGCAGTCCGGGACTCCAAATCAGGAGAAACTACGAGCAGTACTTC
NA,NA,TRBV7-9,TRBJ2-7,CASSPPRDAYEQYF,TGTGCCAGCAGCCCCCCCCGGGACGCCTACGAGCAGTACTTC
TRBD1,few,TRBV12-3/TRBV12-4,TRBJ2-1,CASSLQGVVNEQFF,TGTGCCAGCAGTTTACAGGGGGTCGTTAATGAGCAGTTCTTC
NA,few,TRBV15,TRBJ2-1,CATSRDTGNEQFF,TGTGCCACCAGCAGAGATACGGGCAATGAGCAGTTCTTC
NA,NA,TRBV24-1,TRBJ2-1,CATSDIDNEQFF,TGTGCCACCAGTGACATCGACAATGAGCAGTTCTTC
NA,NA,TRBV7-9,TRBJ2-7,CASSGLTPTGTQEYEQYF,TGTGCCAGCAGCGGACTTACACCTACCGGGACTCAAGAATACGAGCAGTACTTC
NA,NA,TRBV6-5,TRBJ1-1,CASSYRQGRAFF,TGTGCCAGCAGTTACCGGCAGGGAAGGGCTTTCTTT
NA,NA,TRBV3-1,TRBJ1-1,CASSQAETYWTEAFF,TGTGCCAGCAGCCAAGCGGAGACCTACTGGACTGAAGCTTTCTTT
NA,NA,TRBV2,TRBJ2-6,CASILRSGAYSGANVLTF,TGTGCCAGCATTTTGCGTTCGGGTGCCTACTCTGGGGCCAACGTCCTGACTTTC
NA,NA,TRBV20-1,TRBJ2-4,CSATEGMENIQYF,TGCAGTGCTACAGAGGGGATGGAAAACATTCAGTACTTC
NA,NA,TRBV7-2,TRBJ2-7,CASSLRSGLHAYEQYF,TGTGCCAGCAGCTTGAGGTCCGGACTACATGCCTACGAGCAGTACTTC
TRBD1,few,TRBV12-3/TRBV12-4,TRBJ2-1,CASSSTGGFYNEQFF,TGTGCCAGCAGTTCGACAGGGGGCTTCTACAATGAGCAGTTCTTC
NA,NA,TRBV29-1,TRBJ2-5,CSPRMGETQYF,TGCAGCCCTCGTATGGGAGAGACCCAGTACTTC
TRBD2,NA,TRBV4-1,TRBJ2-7,CASSQDREYSGRAEQYF,TGCGCCAGCAGCCAAGATCGAGAATATAGCGGGAGGGCCGAGCAGTACTTC
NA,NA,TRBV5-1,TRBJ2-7,CASSLLEGTEQYF,TGCGCCAGCAGCTTACTCGAGGGTACCGAGCAGTACTTC
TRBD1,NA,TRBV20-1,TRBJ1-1,CSANIQGGPNTEAFF,TGCAGTGCCAATATTCAGGGGGGACCGAACACTGAAGCTTTCTTT
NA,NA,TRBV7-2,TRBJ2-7,CATGGAAQFHEQYF,TGTGCAACGGGTGGGGCGGCGCAATTCCACGAGCAGTACTTC
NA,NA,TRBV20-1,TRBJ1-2,CSAIPGQAGYTF,TGCAGTGCTATCCCTGGACAAGCTGGCTACACCTTC
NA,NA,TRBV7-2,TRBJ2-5,CASSLWAKETQYF,TGTGCCAGCAGCTTGTGGGCCAAAGAGACCCAGTACTTC
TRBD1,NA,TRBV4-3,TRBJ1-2,CASSHLTGGEGYTF,TGCGCCAGCAGCCACCTGACAGGGGGCGAGGGCTACACCTTC
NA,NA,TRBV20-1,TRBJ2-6,CSAHGSGANVLTF,TGCAGTGCGCACGGCTCTGGGGCCAACGTCCTGACTTTC
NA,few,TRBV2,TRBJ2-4,CASSQGTLAKNIQYF,TGTGCCAGCAGTCAGGGTACTCTAGCCAAAAACATTCAGTACTTC
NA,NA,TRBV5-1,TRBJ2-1,CASSSDTSSYNEQFF,TGCGCCAGCAGCTCGGACACGAGCTCCTACAATGAGCAGTTCTTC
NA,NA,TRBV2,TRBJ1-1,CASSPWGVMNTEAFF,TGTGCCAGCAGCCCCTGGGGGGTGATGAACACTGAAGCTTTCTTT
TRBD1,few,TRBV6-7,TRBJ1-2,CASSYCPPKDRPNYGYTF,TGTGCCAGCAGTTACTGCCCACCCAAGGACAGGCCAAACTATGGCTACACCTTC
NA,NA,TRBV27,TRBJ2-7,CASSWFNEQYF,TGTGCCAGCAGTTGGTTCAATGAGCAGTACTTC
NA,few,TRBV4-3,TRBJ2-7,CASSQGLGSDGYEQYF,TGCGCCAGCAGCCAAGGGCTCGGGTCCGACGGTTACGAGCAGTACTTC
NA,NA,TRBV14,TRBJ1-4,CASSRGQTPNEKLFF,TGTGCCAGCAGCCGAGGACAGACCCCTAATGAAAAACTGTTTTTT
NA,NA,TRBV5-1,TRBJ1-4,CASSLGGRYGSNEKLFF,TGCGCCAGCAGCCTTGGGGGACGGTACGGTAGTAATGAAAAACTGTTTTTT
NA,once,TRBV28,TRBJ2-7,CASGGPDLLEQYF,TGTGCCAGTGGGGGGCCGGATCTGCTCGAGCAGTACTTC
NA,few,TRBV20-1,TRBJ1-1,CSAWGSTEAFF,TGCAGTGCTTGGGGGAGCACTGAAGCTTTCTTT
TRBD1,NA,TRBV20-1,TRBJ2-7,CSARAGTGGYEQYF,TGCAGTGCTAGAGCCGGGACAGGGGGCTACGAGCAGTACTTC
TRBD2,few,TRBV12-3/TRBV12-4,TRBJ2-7,CASRRGRGYEQYF,TGTGCCAGCCGCCGTGGGAGGGGCTACGAGCAGTACTTC
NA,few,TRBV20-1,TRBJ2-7,CSASVAGIRGYEQYF,TGCAGTGCTAGTGTGGCGGGGATCAGGGGGTACGAGCAGTACTTC
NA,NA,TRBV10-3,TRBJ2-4,CAISESVSQESNIQYF,TGTGCCATCAGTGAGTCGGTCTCGCAGGAGAGCAACATTCAGTACTTC
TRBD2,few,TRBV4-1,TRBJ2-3,CASSQGGLAGGFDTQYF,TGCGCCAGCAGCCAAGGGGGACTAGCGGGGGGTTTCGATACGCAGTATTTT
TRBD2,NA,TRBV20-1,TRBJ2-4,CSARDGGVAKNIQYF,TGCAGTGCTAGAGATGGGGGGGTAGCCAAAAACATTCAGTACTTC
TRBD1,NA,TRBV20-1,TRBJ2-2,CSARDPGTGGPGELFF,TGCAGTGCTAGAGATCCCGGGACAGGGGGCCCCGGGGAGCTGTTTTTT
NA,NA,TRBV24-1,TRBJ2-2,CATSDRYTGELFF,TGTGCCACCAGTGACAGATACACCGGGGAGCTGTTTTTT
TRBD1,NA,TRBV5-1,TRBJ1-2,CASSMRQGADYGYTF,TGCGCCAGCAGCATGAGACAGGGGGCGGACTATGGCTACACCTTC
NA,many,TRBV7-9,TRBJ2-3,CASTFGPRDTDTQYF,TGTGCCAGCACCTTCGGACCCAGGGACACAGATACGCAGTATTTT
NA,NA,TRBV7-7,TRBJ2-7,CATQRDMSSYEQYF,TGTGCTACGCAGAGGGACATGAGCTCCTACGAGCAGTACTTC
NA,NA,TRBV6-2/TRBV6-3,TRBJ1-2,CASSRLQKYGYTF,TGTGCCAGCAGTCGCCTCCAAAAATATGGCTACACCTTC